These 12 T cell receptor beta chains share one sample of origin, sequenced in a study of T-cell reconstitution after alpha-beta-depleted transplantation in children. Using unique molecular identifiers, the investigators prepared the TCRbeta library. One entry per CDR3 protein results from TCRdb running MiXCR on the PCR reads. The profile shows about 830,000 distinct CDR3 sequences, roughly 15% of them singletons. Material: PBMCs, mostly from graft donor cells, obtained 360 days after TCRalphabeta/CD19-depleted stem cell transplant. These receptor sequences come from a male patient aged 5 to 17 who had a stem cell transplant for acute lymphoblastic leukemia, so the T cells may come from the graft donor.

V and J are TRBV7-9 and TRBJ1-5; D is uncertain. Trimming removed 3 bases from V and 5 bases from J, with 14 bases in between. The germline gives CDR1 SEHNR, CDR2 FQNEAQ (reference sequence). This CDR3 contains 15 residues. The CDR3 protein is CASSFLDQAYQPQHF. The CDR3 bases are TGTGCCAGCAGCTTTCTAGACCAGGCATATCAGCCCCAGCATTTT. Together with reference TRBV7-9 and TRBJ1-5, the CDR3 gives the full variable domain: DTGVSQNPRHKITKRGQNVTFRCDPISEHNRLYWYRQTLGQGPEFLTYFQNEAQLEKSRLLSDRFSAERPKGSFSTLEIQRTEQGDSAMYLCASSFLDQAYQPQHFGDGTRLSIL.

The chain is built from TRBV12-3 or TRBV12-4 and TRBJ2-1; 8 bases match TRBD2. The ends lost 5 bases at V and 9 bases at J; junction bases unmatched: 12. The CDR3 consists of 15 residues. CDR3 residues: CASSPGRAMTGEQFF. CDR3 nucleotide sequence: TGTGCCAGCAGTCCCGGGAGGGCCATGACCGGTGAGCAGTTCTTC.

This clonotype was detected a few times. This sequence joins TRBV5-5 and TRBJ2-7, with a tentative D call TRBD2 (5 bases). V was cut by 0 bases and J by 7 bases, with 20 bases left in between. Germline lookup yields CDR1 SGHKS and CDR2 YYEKEE (reference sequence). The CDR3 extends over 16 amino acids. CDR3 loop: CASSLGGRLHGLEQYF. The CDR3 coding sequence is TGTGCCAGCAGCTTGGGCGGGCGGCTCCATGGTTTGGAGCAGTACTTC.

This clonotype was seen a handful of times. The genes are TRBV5-1 and TRBJ2-3; D is ambiguous. V was cut by 3 bases and J by 4 bases, with 6 bases left in between. CDR1 is SGHRS and CDR2 is YFSETQ in the germline V gene. The CDR3 extends over 12 amino acids. The CDR3 DNA is TGCGCCAGCAGCTGGTCGGCAGATACGCAGTATTTT. Protein: CASSWSADTQYF.

The chain has TRBV29-1 and TRBJ2-5; D possibly corresponds to TRBD1 (5 bases). V lost 4 bases and J 7 bases, leaving 10 bases between the germline ends. CDR1 SQVTM and CDR2 ANQGSEA come from the germline V gene. The CDR3 runs to 11 residues. The DNA for the CDR3 is TGCAGCGTTGTCAGGGATGCGACCCAGTACTTC. Translating it yields CSVVRDATQYF.

The V gene is TRBV4-2, the J gene TRBJ2-7, with TRBD2 as a possible D gene (6 bases). Germline CDR1 LGHNA, CDR2 YNFKEQ. V lost 1 base to trimming and J lost 2 bases, with 9 bases between them. The CDR3 is 14 amino acids. In DNA, the CDR3 is TGTGCCAGCAGCCAAGCGGGCGGGGCCTACGAGCAGTACTTC. Translated, it gives CASSQAGGAYEQYF.

This clonotype was counted between two and nine times. The chain couples TRBV24-1 to TRBJ2-5; TRBD2 agrees at 11 bases. The CDR3 length is 16 residues. J lost 5 bases, V lost 7 bases, and 11 bases had no gene match. CDR1 is KGHDR and CDR2 is SFDVKD in the germline V gene. This CDR3 reads CATRRELAGVGETQYF. The CDR3, as DNA: TGTGCCACCAGGAGGGAACTAGCGGGAGTAGGGGAGACCCAGTACTTC.

This chain uses TRBV3-1 with TRBJ2-7, with 7 bases aligning to TRBD2. J was trimmed by 5 bases and V by 1 base; bases with no gene match: 8. The CDR3 loop spans 15 amino acids. The germline V gene has CDR1 LGHDT and CDR2 YNNKEL (reference sequence). CDR3 coding DNA: TGTGCCAGCAGCCAAGTAGGGCGGGAGCGGAACGAGCAGTACTTC. It yields the protein CASSQVGRERNEQYF.

The rearrangement links TRBV12-3 or TRBV12-4 to TRBJ2-1; 9 bases align to TRBD2. CDR3 length equals 15 residues. J lost 2 bases, V lost 7 bases, and 6 bases had no gene match. For the CDR3, the DNA is TGTGCCAGCAAGTCAGCGGGAGGTCCCTACAATGAGCAGTTCTTC. Protein sequence: CASKSAGGPYNEQFF.

V usage is TRBV20-1 and J usage is TRBJ1-4; 10 bases agree with TRBD1. This CDR3 region has 15 residues. The junction had 9 bases not matched to a gene; V was cut back by 3 bases and J by 8 bases. The germline CDR1 and CDR2 sequences are DFQATT and SNEGSKA (reference sequence). The CDR3 DNA is TGCAGTGCTAGGACAGGGGGCAATGTGCGAGAAAAACTGTTTTTT. This gives the protein CSARTGGNVREKLFF.

This clonotype turned up a few times. The V and J genes are TRBV7-6 and TRBJ2-3; the D gene is possibly TRBD2 (6 bases). The CDR3 runs 15 residues. V was clipped by 5 bases and J by 2 bases, with 14 bases between them. CDR1 and CDR2 (germline): SGHVS, FNYEAQ. The CDR3 sequence: CASSPSGLLTDTQYF. CDR3 DNA sequence: TGTGCCAGCAGCCCCTCGGGACTGCTCACAGATACGCAGTATTTT.

The chain employs TRBV28 and TRBJ2-7; D is possibly TRBD1 (5 bases). The germline V gene has CDR1 MDHEN and CDR2 SYDVKM. The V end lost 1 base, the J end lost 1 base, and 14 bases lay between the germline ends. The CDR3 is 16 residues long. CDR3 DNA: TGTGCCAGCAGTTTATATAGGGGCAAGGGGTCCTACGAGCAGTACTTC. Its protein product is CASSLYRGKGSYEQYF.